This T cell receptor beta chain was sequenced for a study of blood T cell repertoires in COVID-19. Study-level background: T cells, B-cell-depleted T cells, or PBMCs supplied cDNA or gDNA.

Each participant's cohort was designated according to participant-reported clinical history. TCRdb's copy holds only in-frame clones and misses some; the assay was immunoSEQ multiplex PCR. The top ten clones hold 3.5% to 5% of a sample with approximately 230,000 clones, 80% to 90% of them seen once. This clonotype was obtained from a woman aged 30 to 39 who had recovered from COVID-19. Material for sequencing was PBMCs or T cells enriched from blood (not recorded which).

CDR3 region: CASSLDRGRTGTEAFF. In DNA, the CDR3 is TGTGCCAGCAGCTTAGACAGGGGGAGAACAGGCACTGAAGCTTTCTTT. The rearrangement joins TRBV7-9 to TRBJ1-1; 8 bases fit TRBD1. The CDR3 runs 16 residues. V gave up 1 base and J gave up 4 bases; unmatched junction bases: 8. Germline assignment: CDR1 SEHNR and CDR2 FQNEAQ (reference sequence).